Presented here are 21 T cell receptor beta chains from one specimen sequenced in a study of T cell repertoires in cytomegalovirus infection. Each CDR3 protein is one row after TCRdb ran MiXCR on the reads. Of approximately 500,000 distinct CDR3 sequences in the sample, 11% are singletons; the top ten hold roughly a tenth. Sequencing input: PBMCs. The receptor set was obtained from a human donor in good health (CMV status not recorded). Some clones in this sample may be carry-over from other donors' samples.

This clonotype was found many times. The chain recombines TRBV5-1 with TRBJ2-2; tentatively, D is TRBD2 (6 bases). Germline V lookup: CDR1 SGHRS, CDR2 YFSETQ. The CDR3 is 17 amino acids. V lost 0 bases and J lost 0, with 12 bases in between. DNA for the CDR3: TGCGCCAGCAGCTTGGCGGGCCGGGAGCCGAACACCGGGGAGCTGTTTTTT. This translates into CASSLAGREPNTGELFF.

The table lists this clonotype with a few counts. The genes are TRBV5-6 and TRBJ2-2; D may be TRBD2 (5 bases). The CDR3 is 18 amino acids. Germline V gene sequence: CDR1 SGHDT, CDR2 YYEEEE. V lost 4 bases, J lost 1 base, and 20 bases lay in between. CDR3 amino acids: CASSHFEEAVVNTGELFF. CDR3 DNA sequence: TGTGCCAGCAGCCACTTTGAGGAGGCCGTCGTGAACACCGGGGAGCTGTTTTTT.

V gene TRBV7-4 combines with J gene TRBJ2-1; 10 bases line up with TRBD1. The germline V gene encodes CDR1 SGHVT and CDR2 SQSDAQ. CDR3 length: 14 residues. With V trimmed by 10 bases and J by 8 bases, 11 bases remained unmatched. The CDR3 reads CATTSGTGAYEQFF. In nucleotides, the CDR3 is TGTGCCACCACATCCGGGACAGGGGCTTATGAGCAGTTCTTC.

The chain joins TRBV12-3 or TRBV12-4 to TRBJ1-5; the D is unclear. This CDR3 comprises 15 residues. V was shortened by 5 bases and J by 5 bases, with 16 bases between the two germline ends. CDR3 region: CASSPVGIRYQPQHF. For the CDR3, the DNA is TGTGCCAGCAGTCCCGTGGGTATTAGGTATCAGCCCCAGCATTTT.

Only a few counts were recorded for this clonotype. This chain connects TRBV27 to TRBJ1-6; TRBD1 matches 11 bases. The ends lost 8 bases at V and 6 bases at J; junction bases unmatched: 6. Germline loops: CDR1 MNHEY, CDR2 SMNVEV (reference sequence). The CDR3 sequence is 15 residues long. In nucleotides, the CDR3 is TGTGCCAGCCTCCCCGGGACAGGGGGTAATTCACCCCTCCACTTT. Translated: CASLPGTGGNSPLHF.

The chain combines TRBV6-6 with TRBJ1-2; a weak D match, TRBD1 (6 bases). V lost 2 bases and J 7 bases, leaving 11 bases between the germline ends. The germline V gene encodes CDR1 MNHNY and CDR2 SVGAGI (reference sequence). The CDR3 length is 13 residues. CDR3 bases: TGTGCCAGCAGTTACAGAGCAGGGGTTGGCTACACCTTC. Translating it yields CASSYRAGVGYTF.

This clonotype was observed many times. J is TRBJ1-2 and V is TRBV11-2; 7 nucleotides agree with TRBD1. V lost 7 bases, J lost 7 bases, and 9 bases stayed unmatched. This CDR3 spans 13 amino acids. Germline V lookup: CDR1 SGHAT, CDR2 FQNNGV. The DNA of the CDR3 is TGTGCCAGCACTACGGACAGGAGGAGTGGCTACACCTTC. It specifies CASTTDRRSGYTF.

The sample holds many counts of this clonotype. The chain is built from TRBV29-1 and TRBJ2-2; TRBD1 or TRBD2 may be the D gene (7 bases each). CDR1 is SQVTM, CDR2 ANQGSEA, per germline. The V gene lost 6 bases and the J gene lost 5 bases, with 22 bases spanning the gap. This CDR3 comprises 16 residues. The CDR3 region has the DNA TGCAGCGTCACTCGGGAGGCGGACAGGAGTACCGGGGAGCTGTTTTTT. Protein product: CSVTREADRSTGELFF.

This clonotype has ten or more counts. This chain uses TRBV12-3 or TRBV12-4 with TRBJ2-7; no clear D gene. This CDR3 region has 13 residues. V gave up 5 bases and J gave up 1 base, with 9 bases separating them. DNA for the CDR3: TGTGCCAGCAGTCCCTCAGATTCCTACGAGCAGTACTTC. Encoded protein: CASSPSDSYEQYF.

This clonotype was counted at least ten times. The J gene is TRBJ2-5, the V gene TRBV7-2, with a tentative D call TRBD1 (7 bases). CDR1 SGHTA and CDR2 FQGNSA come from the germline V gene. CDR3 length: 15 residues. Deletions cut 0 bases from V and 4 bases from J, with 12 bases between. CDR3 region: CASSLAFQGGETQYF. The CDR3 DNA reads as TGTGCCAGCAGCTTAGCGTTTCAGGGGGGAGAGACCCAGTACTTC.

This clonotype came up a few times. The chain links TRBV2 to TRBJ1-5; TRBD1 matches 8 bases. Germline V gene data show CDR1 as SNHLY and CDR2 as FYNNEI. V lost 8 bases, J lost 5 bases, and 5 bases stayed unmatched. CDR3 length equals 13 residues. In DNA, the CDR3 is TGTGCCAGCGCGGGACAGGTCTATCAGCCCCAGCATTTT. Its translation is CASAGQVYQPQHF. The entire variable domain, with the rest obtained from reference TRBV2 and TRBJ1-5, is as follows: EPEVTQTPSHQVTQMGQEVILRCVPISNHLYFYWYRQILGQKVEFLVSFYNNEISEKSEIFDDQFSVERPDGSNFTLKIRSTKLEDSAMYFCASAGQVYQPQHFGDGTRLSIL.

This clonotype appeared many times. The chain uses TRBV2 and TRBJ2-1; 7 bases match TRBD2. V gave up 6 bases and J gave up 3 bases; unmatched junction bases: 8. The germline CDR1 and CDR2 sequences are SNHLY and FYNNEI. This CDR3 has 15 amino acids. The CDR3 protein is CASRETGTNYNEQFF. CDR3 bases: TGTGCCAGCAGGGAGACCGGGACTAACTACAATGAGCAGTTCTTC.

This clonotype was counted many times. The chain combines TRBV11-2 with TRBJ2-2; TRBD2 matches at 7 bases. CDR1 SGHAT and CDR2 FQNNGV come from the germline V gene. The V segment lost 1 base and the J segment 9 bases; nucleotides outside the gene matches: 17. The CDR3 is made up of 18 amino acids. The CDR3 loop reads CASSLVGVRESSTRELFF. CDR3 DNA: TGTGCCAGCAGCTTAGTCGGGGTGCGGGAGAGTAGTACCCGGGAGCTGTTTTTT.

The chain employs TRBV10-3 and TRBJ2-1; no definite D call. Germline CDR1 is ENHRY and CDR2 is SYGVKD. V lost 2 bases and J lost 10, with 9 bases in between. This CDR3 has 12 residues. The CDR3 spells CAISEEPREQFF. CDR3 bases: TGTGCCATCAGTGAGGAGCCACGAGAGCAGTTCTTC.

This clonotype has ten or more counts. The chain is built from TRBV5-6 and TRBJ1-1, with D perhaps TRBD1 (6 bases). V was pared by 0 bases and J by 1 base, with 16 bases between. The germline V gene encodes CDR1 SGHDT and CDR2 YYEEEE. The CDR3 runs 17 residues. The CDR3 sequence is CASSLEGGPYGNTEAFF. The CDR3 DNA reads TGTGCCAGCAGCTTGGAAGGGGGGCCTTATGGGAACACTGAAGCTTTCTTT.

The genes are TRBV9 and TRBJ2-5, with 7 nucleotides matching TRBD1. CDR1 and CDR2 from the germline V gene are SGDLS and YYNGEE. This CDR3 is built from 15 residues. Trimming took 3 bases from V and 3 from J; bases not matched to a gene: 8. CDR3 sequence: CASSEGRQGEETQYF. Written as DNA, the CDR3 is TGTGCCAGCAGCGAGGGAAGACAGGGTGAAGAGACCCAGTACTTC.

This clonotype occurred a few times. The CDR3 loop reads CASSLRAGGEETQYF. The CDR3 DNA sequence: TGTGCCAGCAGCTTACGAGCGGGAGGGGAAGAGACCCAGTACTTC. The rearrangement joins TRBV11-2 to TRBJ2-5, with TRBD2 identical over 10 bases. Germline CDR1 reads SGHAT; CDR2 reads FQNNGV. The CDR3 spans 15 residues. V was pared by 2 bases and J by 3 bases, with 3 bases of the junction left unmatched.

In its sample, this clonotype was seen a few times. The CDR3 sequence: CASSTGPGDGQYF. The CDR3 DNA is TGCGCCAGCAGCACGGGACCCGGAGACGGGCAGTACTTC. The rearrangement uses TRBV5-1 and TRBJ2-7; the D call may be TRBD1 or TRBD2 (5 bases each). The germline CDR1 and CDR2 sequences are SGHRS and YFSETQ. This CDR3 contains 13 residues. Deletions cut 4 bases from V and 9 bases from J, with 17 bases between.

This clonotype has ten or more counts. This chain links TRBV19 with TRBJ1-5; D remains ambiguous. CDR3 size: 14 residues. In germline, CDR1 is LNHDA, CDR2 SQIVND (reference sequence). V lost 10 bases and J lost 4, with 17 bases in between. The CDR3 DNA reads as TGTGCCACCCGCCTGGCAAGACTAAATCAGCCCCAGCATTTT. This translates into CATRLARLNQPQHF.

This clonotype was detected ten times or more. The chain links TRBV7-3 to TRBJ2-3, with TRBD2 identical over 8 bases. This CDR3 has 16 residues. V shed 1 base and J 6 bases; nucleotides not matched to a gene: 9. The germline V gene encodes CDR1 SGHTA and CDR2 FQGTGA. In nucleotides, the CDR3 is TGTGCCAGCAGCTTAAGGACGGGAGGGCCTAAGGATACGCAGTATTTT. Amino acid sequence: CASSLRTGGPKDTQYF.

CDR3 sequence (DNA): TGCAGTGCTAGCGGCCTAGCGATGAATGAGCAGTTCTTC. Amino acid sequence: CSASGLAMNEQFF. This chain connects TRBV20-1 to TRBJ2-1; the D gene is possibly TRBD2 (6 bases). The CDR3 length is 13 residues. The V end lost 3 bases, the J end lost 7 bases, and 13 bases lay between the germline ends. Looked up from germline, CDR1 is DFQATT and CDR2 is SNEGSKA (reference sequence).